This T cell receptor (beta chain) derives from a study of blood T cells in healthy people across ages. Germline V CDR1 and CDR2: SGHTA, FQGNSA. This CDR3 contains 18 residues. The ends lost 4 bases at V and 0 bases at J; junction bases unmatched: 9. Alongside a J-beta primer mix, a sample-barcoded 5' primer served in a second PCR lasting about 7 to 11 cycles. All cDNA molecules were each tagged by a template-switch adaptor with 12 random nucleotides. MiXCR, run by TCRdb on the 5' RACE reads, gives a single entry per CDR3 protein. The repertoire holds about 640,000 distinct CDR3 sequences, with approximately 30% as singletons.

The sequenced material came from blood. The sequence derives from a woman of 80 years or more in good health. The V gene is TRBV7-2, the J gene TRBJ2-6, with 7 bases that match TRBD1. CDR3 nucleotide sequence: TGTGCCAGCAGCTCGTCCGGGACAGCCCGCTCTGGGGCCAACGTCCTGACTTTC. Encoded protein: CASSSSGTARSGANVLTF.